These 20 T cell receptor beta chains came from one sample sequenced in a study of human T cells and chemical hapten exposure. TCRdb passed the RACE reads through MiXCR, listing each CDR3 protein once. Of tens of thousands of distinct CDR3 sequences detected, roughly a tenth appear once; the ten largest clones hold approximately 6.2%. Time point in this sample: pre-sensitization, week 0. Sample treatment: therapeutic diphenylcyclopropenone sensitization with weekly scalp DPC. Here the sequenced sample was whole blood, taken in connection with sensitization to the hapten diphenylcyclopropenone (DPC). These receptor sequences come from a man younger than 40 with alopecia areata. Some clones in this sample may be carry-over from other donors' samples.

This clonotype was detected ten times or more. The chain uses TRBV6-6 and TRBJ2-1, with 8 bases identical to TRBD2. Germline assignment: CDR1 MNHNY and CDR2 SVGAGI (reference sequence). This CDR3 region has 16 residues. J gave up 1 base and V 0 bases, and 2 bases lay outside the gene matches. The CDR3 region is CASSYSQRESYNEQFF. In DNA form, the CDR3 reads TGTGCCAGCAGTTACTCCCAGCGGGAGTCCTACAATGAGCAGTTCTTC.

Of note for this clonotype: One base away lies a much larger clone, so this may be a sequencing read error. The chain recombines TRBV5-4 with TRBJ2-2, with D possibly matching TRBD1 (6 bases). Germline loops: CDR1 SGHNT, CDR2 YYREEE (reference sequence). The CDR3 has 16 amino acids. CDR3 in amino acids: CASSPSPTGRTGKLFF. CDR3 DNA sequence: TGTGCCAGCAGCCCTTCCCCGACAGGTCGGACCGGGAAGCTGTTTTTT.

In this sample, this clonotype turned up many times. The chain joins TRBV4-3 to TRBJ2-2, with 7 bases lining up with TRBD2. Germline lookup yields CDR1 LGHNA and CDR2 YSLEER. The CDR3 sequence is 16 residues long. Losses at the gene ends were 0 bases for V and 6 bases for J; bases not matched to a gene: 7. Here the CDR3 DNA reads TGCGCCAGCAGCCAAGATTTTCGGGGGAGGGCCGGGGAGCTGTTTTTT. Protein sequence: CASSQDFRGRAGELFF.

At least ten counts were recorded for this clonotype. The CDR3 nucleotides are TGTGCCAGCGAAATTCAAGAGACCCAGTACTTC. This codes for CASEIQETQYF. This chain joins TRBV6-2 or TRBV6-3 and TRBJ2-5; unclear D gene. V was shortened by 8 bases and J by 2 bases, with 6 bases between the two germline ends. This CDR3 contains 11 residues. Germline lookup yields CDR1 MNHEY and CDR2 SVGEGT.

This clonotype was observed a few times. The CDR3 DNA is TGTGCCAGCAGCCCGGTAGCGGGACCGTCGACCGGGGAGCTGTTTTTT. This translates into CASSPVAGPSTGELFF. The chain employs TRBV5-4 and TRBJ2-2; TRBD2 agrees at 8 bases. The CDR3 extends over 16 amino acids. The ends lost 4 bases at V and 5 bases at J; junction bases unmatched: 10. CDR1 and CDR2 (germline): SGHNT, YYREEE (reference sequence).

Of note for this clonotype: Being one base from a much bigger clone, this may be a read error. This CDR3 is CASSPWGNERFF. The DNA for the CDR3 is TGTGCCAGCTCACCATGGGGGAATGAGCGGTTCTTC. The chain couples TRBV18 to TRBJ2-1; TRBD1 or TRBD2 may be the D gene (5 bases each). The V gene's germline CDR1 is KGHSH and CDR2 LQKENI. This CDR3 spans 12 amino acids.

The chain uses TRBV10-3 and TRBJ1-1; unclear D gene. Trimming removed 7 bases at V and 3 bases at J, with 15 bases between. Germline lookup yields CDR1 ENHRY and CDR2 SYGVKD. This CDR3 has 14 amino acids. The CDR3 region has the DNA TGTGCCATCACCCGGACTTCGCGGGACACTGAAGCTTTCTTT. The encoded protein is CAITRTSRDTEAFF.

This clonotype came up many times. The J gene is TRBJ2-5, the V gene TRBV5-1; D gene ambiguous. Germline assignment: CDR1 SGHRS and CDR2 YFSETQ. The CDR3 is 12 residues long. V shed 6 bases and J shed 5 bases, with 11 bases lying between them. CDR3 amino acids: CASTQPSETQYF. Here the CDR3 DNA reads TGCGCCAGCACCCAACCGTCGGAGACCCAGTACTTC.

This clonotype has at least ten counts. The V and J genes are TRBV3-1 and TRBJ2-5; D is unresolved. The CDR3 is 13 amino acids. Trimming removed 2 bases from V and 1 base from J, with 5 bases in between. Per germline, CDR1 LGHDT and CDR2 YNNKEL (reference sequence). CDR3 amino acids: CASSQRLQETQYF. CDR3 coding DNA: TGTGCCAGCAGCCAACGACTCCAAGAGACCCAGTACTTC.

Ten or more counts support this clonotype. The chain carries TRBV13 and TRBJ1-3; 8 bases fit TRBD1. The germline gives CDR1 PRHDT, CDR2 FYEKMQ (reference sequence). The CDR3 totals 15 residues. Germline trimming cut 5 bases from V and 4 bases from J; bases unmatched to any gene: 7. The CDR3 DNA reads as TGTGCCAGCAGCCCCGGACAGGGCCGAGGAAACACCATATATTTT. It encodes CASSPGQGRGNTIYF.

This clonotype has ten or more counts. The chain employs TRBV5-5 and TRBJ2-1; tentatively, D is TRBD2 (7 bases). The germline CDR1 and CDR2 sequences are SGHKS and YYEKEE (reference sequence). Trimming left V 5 bases short and J 7 bases short, with 22 bases between. The CDR3 is 16 residues long. The CDR3 coding sequence is TGTGCCAGCAGTCCTGCTTGGGGGGGCCCCGGGAATGAGCAGTTCTTC. Its translation is CASSPAWGGPGNEQFF.

This clonotype was seen a handful of times. The rearrangement joins TRBV2 to TRBJ2-1, with unresolved D. Trimming left V 6 bases short and J 0 bases short, with 12 bases between. The CDR3 runs to 15 residues. CDR1 and CDR2 (germline): SNHLY, FYNNEI. CDR3 in amino acids: CASRVDGSSYNEQFF. For the CDR3, the DNA is TGTGCCAGCAGGGTGGACGGAAGCTCCTACAATGAGCAGTTCTTC.

By proportion, this clonotype is medium-sized (0.01 to 0.1%). The V call is TRBV7-6, the J call TRBJ1-4; unclear D gene. Per the germline V gene, CDR1 is SGHVS and CDR2 is FNYEAQ. V lost 5 bases, J lost 8 bases, and 12 bases lay in between. CDR3 length: 13 amino acids. The CDR3 is CASSPVAGEKLFF. Here the CDR3 DNA reads TGTGCCAGCAGCCCCGTTGCGGGGGAAAAACTGTTTTTT.

The J gene is TRBJ2-4, the V gene TRBV5-1, with D maybe TRBD1 (6 bases). Germline lookup yields CDR1 SGHRS and CDR2 YFSETQ. The CDR3 extends over 16 amino acids. V lost 3 bases and J 3 bases, leaving 16 bases between the germline ends. This CDR3 reads CASSSGATEGKNIQYF. CDR3 bases: TGCGCCAGCAGCTCAGGGGCTACTGAGGGCAAAAACATTCAGTACTTC.

The chain links TRBV6-2 or TRBV6-3 to TRBJ2-5; D possibly corresponds to TRBD2 (6 bases). V lost 1 base and J 5 bases, leaving 8 bases between the germline ends. This CDR3 contains 13 residues. Germline lookup yields CDR1 MNHEY and CDR2 SVGEGT. CDR3 loop: CASSYWLAETQYF. CDR3 DNA: TGTGCCAGCAGTTACTGGCTAGCGGAGACCCAGTACTTC.

The chain couples TRBV12-2 to TRBJ2-7; the table's D call of TRBD2 was not tested on the DNA. TRBV12-2 represents a pseudogene. The CDR3 has 15 residues. The CDR3 DNA reads TGTGCAAGTCGCTTAGAGGGGACTAGCGGCTACGAGCAGTACGTC. Its translation is CASRLEGTSGYEQYV.

The chain carries TRBV29-1 and TRBJ1-2; D perhaps matches TRBD1 (5 bases). CDR1 SQVTM and CDR2 ANQGSEA come from the germline V gene. V was pared by 1 base and J by 5 bases, with 20 bases between. The CDR3 covers 16 residues. The CDR3 DNA is TGCAGCGTTGAAGTCGGCAACAGGAGGGAGGAGTATGGCTACACCTTC. Protein product: CSVEVGNRREEYGYTF.

V usage is TRBV3-1 and J usage is TRBJ2-3, with D hard to call. Trimming stripped 2 bases from V and 2 bases from J, with 11 bases between. Germline V gives CDR1 LGHDT, CDR2 YNNKEL (reference sequence). There are 15 residues in the CDR3. CDR3 in amino acids: CASSQLDRSTDTQYF. The CDR3 DNA reads TGTGCCAGCAGCCAATTGGACCGTTCCACAGATACGCAGTATTTT.

The genes are TRBV10-3 and TRBJ1-1; no clear D gene. Trimming removed 6 bases at V and 5 bases at J, with 10 bases between. The CDR3 is 12 residues long. Germline assignment: CDR1 ENHRY and CDR2 SYGVKD. The CDR3 here is CAISPAETEAFF. Written as DNA, the CDR3 is TGTGCCATCAGCCCCGCGGAGACTGAAGCTTTCTTT.

This clonotype occurred a few times. The rearrangement joins TRBV4-3 to TRBJ2-1; tentatively, D is TRBD2 (7 bases). Trimming cost V 0 bases and J 0 bases, with 12 bases left between them. The CDR3 has 17 amino acids. From germline, CDR1 is LGHNA and CDR2 YSLEER. The CDR3 DNA reads TGCGCCAGCAGCCAAGATGGGGGCGGGAGCTCCTACAATGAGCAGTTCTTC. Protein product: CASSQDGGGSSYNEQFF.